The entry below gives a single T cell receptor (beta chain) sequence along with its context. Its antigen is not identified. This sample stems from a study of post-analysis software for immune sequencing data. Study outcomes and limitations: Controls showed lower frequencies than patients for roughly five TRBV segments, and TRBV5-6, TRBV5-1 and TRBV20-1 were among these.

This CDR3 has 17 residues. CDR1 is LNHDA and CDR2 is SQIVND in the germline V gene (reference sequence). With 11 bases clipped from V and 1 base from J, the junction kept 17 bases outside the gene matches. Prepared libraries of TCR beta cDNA carried unique molecular identifiers. MiXCR, applied by TCRdb to the PCR reads, yields one record per CDR3 protein. The sample includes some 890,000 distinct CDR3 sequences, approximately 53% seen only once; the top ten take roughly 4.4%. The TCR sequence derives from a girl aged 5 to 17 with multiple sclerosis. The rearrangement joins TRBV19 to TRBJ2-3; 8 nucleotides line up with TRBD2. The sample comprised blood. The CDR3 loop is CAPKQREPLNGTDTQYF. In DNA, the CDR3 is TGTGCCCCCAAGCAGCGGGAGCCCCTAAATGGCACAGATACGCAGTATTTT.